This TCR beta chain was found in a study of blood T cell repertoires in COVID-19 (dated by TCRdb to 2018 to 2020). Background for the entire study: Samples covering the acute and convalescent phases of COVID-19 were provided by collaborators in the United States, Italy and Spain. Samples were obtained from the ongoing ImmuneRACE study (first 160 participants) and from about 1,300 subjects provided by 6 global collaborators. The repertoires were released in a freely available public database meant as a resource for research on the immune response to SARS-CoV-2. The prospective study material was composed of cDNA or gDNA derived from T cells, B-cell-depleted T cells, or PBMCs. Where HLA class I and class II types were available, the types were taken from metadata supplied by the sample provider, not from assay-based typing. A de-identified subject ID, COVID-19 status, age in years and sex were almost always included in the sample metadata. Deeply sampled blood TCRbeta repertoires from subjects exposed to, actively infected with, or recovered from COVID-19 were included in the dataset. Summary of the overall study and its limitations: Clinical and demographic metadata were provided uncurated, with the amount varying by source and participant.

Comment on this clone: The target of this receptor is not known. Base qualities were left out, and no much larger clone turns up one base away.

Whole blood was collected in K2EDTA tubes by collaborating institutions according to the institutions' own protocols. For TCRbeta analysis, collaborators shipped samples in one of three forms: frozen whole blood, isolated PBMCs, or DNA extracted from either of those sample types. The junction carries 14 bases between V and J, which are trimmed by 3 bases and 3 bases respectively. CDR1 and CDR2 are read off the germline V gene as SGDLS and YYNGEE. The CDR3, from cysteine to phenylalanine, totals 15 residues. The CDR3 DNA has 45 bases and is translated from base 1. TCRbeta CDR3 regions were amplified from genomic DNA using the immunoSEQ Assay, a bias-controlled multiplex PCR. The source study handled its data this way. Nucleated cell counts per sample were estimated from amplification of reference gene primers within the assay. Sequence reads were collapsed and filtered to measure the absolute abundance of every unique TCRbeta CDR3 rearrangement. For each sample, productive Simpson clonality was calculated by taking the square root of Simpson's diversity index across productive rearrangements. Not all clones reach the TCRdb copy of this immuneACCESS table, which keeps in-frame sequences only. Checked studies attribute under half of the gap to unresolved V genes and leave the rest unexplained. V and J calls and clone size are those listed in that table; D and trimming were worked out from the DNA. This sample holds 240,000 or so clones; about 80% were observed only once. Roughly 9.6% of the sample belongs to the ten largest clones.

The receptor's source is an elderly woman with acute or convalescent COVID-19. This chain is built from TRBV9 and TRBJ2-3; TRBD2 is perhaps the D gene, given 7 matching bases. Input material: peripheral blood. The CDR3 here reads CASSATGGQTDTQYF. In nucleotides, the sequence is TGTGCCAGCAGCGCTACGGGGGGCCAGACAGATACGCAGTATTTT.